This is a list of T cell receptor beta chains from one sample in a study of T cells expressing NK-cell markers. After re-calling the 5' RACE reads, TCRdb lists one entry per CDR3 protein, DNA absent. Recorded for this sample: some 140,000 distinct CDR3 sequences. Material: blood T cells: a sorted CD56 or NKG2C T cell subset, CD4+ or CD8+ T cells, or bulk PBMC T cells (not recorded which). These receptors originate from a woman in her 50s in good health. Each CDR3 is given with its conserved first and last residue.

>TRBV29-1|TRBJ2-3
CSVAGDLASTDTQYF
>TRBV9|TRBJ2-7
CAGGSGETSRQYF
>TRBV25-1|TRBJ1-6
CASRDRGLHRDSPLHF
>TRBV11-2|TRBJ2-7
CASSGTSGSTYEQYF
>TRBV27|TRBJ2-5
CASSLSGSAYQETQYF
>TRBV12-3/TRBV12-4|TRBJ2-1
CASSFRDRVFEQFF
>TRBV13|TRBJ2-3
CASSTLGTDTQYF
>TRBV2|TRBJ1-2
CASRAAGAYGYTF
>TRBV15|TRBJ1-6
CATSRLQGDNSPLHF
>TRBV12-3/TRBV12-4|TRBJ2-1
CASSLGGGFYNEQFF
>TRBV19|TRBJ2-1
CASSTGPAEFF
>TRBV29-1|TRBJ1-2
CSVEERARGYGYTF
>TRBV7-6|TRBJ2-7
CASSLETPREQYF
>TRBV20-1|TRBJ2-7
CSARDMSGVGTGYYEQYF
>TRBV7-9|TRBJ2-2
CASSSSTRRYTGELFF
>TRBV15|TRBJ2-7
CATSTTGTYEQYF
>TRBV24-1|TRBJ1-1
CATSDPGRGTEAFF
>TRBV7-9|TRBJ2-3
CASFPHPDRTTDTQYF
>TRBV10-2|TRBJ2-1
CASSSGRNYNEQFF
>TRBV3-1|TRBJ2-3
CASSPTSGGSDTQYF
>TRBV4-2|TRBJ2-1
CASSQPLWGSSYNEQFF
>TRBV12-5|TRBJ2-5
CASGSPPSDQETQYF